These 29 T cell receptor beta chains were sequenced from one sample in a study of brain T cells in children with intractable seizures (dated by TCRdb to the early 2020s). The library was generated by the immunoSEQ multiplex PCR assay. TCRdb provides this immuneACCESS table in a form limited to in-frame rearrangements. Some clones are lacking; in checked studies, under half of them reflect an unresolved V gene, and why the rest are absent is not known. The sample contains approximately 330,000 clones, about 93% of them found a single time. The ten largest clones take up 5% to 7% of the sample. What this sample's time point label stands for: blood from clinic visit 5 months post-surgery; TSC patient then seizure free. The specimen comprised peripheral blood, sampled more than 4 months after surgery. The receptors stem from a boy younger than two with tuberous sclerosis and intractable seizures.

The chain uses TRBV5-1 and TRBJ2-7; tentatively, D is TRBD1 or TRBD2 (5 bases each). The V gene lost 1 base and the J gene lost 5 bases, with 16 bases spanning the gap. The CDR3 runs to 15 residues. The V gene's germline CDR1 is SGHRS and CDR2 YFSETQ. In DNA form, the CDR3 reads TGCGCCAGCAGCTTGTTCGGGGCAGGGCCCAACGAGCAGTACTTC. Translated: CASSLFGAGPNEQYF. Full variable domain (outside the CDR3, taken from reference TRBV5-1 and TRBJ2-7): KAGVTQTPRYLIKTRGQQVTLSCSPISGHRSVSWYQQTPGQGLQFLFEYFSETQRNKGNFPGRFSGRQFSNSRSEMNVSTLELGDSALYLCASSLFGAGPNEQYFGPGTRLTVT.

The genes are TRBV4-1 and TRBJ2-1; TRBD1 matches at 9 bases. The CDR3 covers 19 residues. V lost 1 base, J lost 3 bases, and 13 bases stayed unmatched. From germline, CDR1 is MGHRA and CDR2 YSYEKL. The CDR3 spells CASSQVQGATNKNYNEQFF. CDR3 nucleotides: TGCGCCAGCAGCCAAGTACAGGGGGCCACAAACAAAAACTACAATGAGCAGTTCTTC.

The V gene is TRBV9, the J gene TRBJ2-5, with D hard to call. This CDR3 is built from 16 residues. Trimming stripped 0 bases from V and 0 bases from J, with 12 bases between. Germline assignment: CDR1 SGDLS and CDR2 YYNGEE. CDR3 amino acids: CASSVAPTTYQETQYF. DNA for the CDR3: TGTGCCAGCAGCGTAGCTCCTACGACGTACCAAGAGACCCAGTACTTC.

The chain carries TRBV5-1 and TRBJ2-5, with 9 bases identical to TRBD1. V lost 5 bases to trimming and J lost 2 bases; unmatched junction nucleotides: 4. CDR1 and CDR2 from the germline V gene are SGHRS and YFSETQ. CDR3 length: 14 amino acids. The CDR3 protein is CASRSGTGQETQYF. Written as DNA, the CDR3 is TGCGCCAGCAGAAGTGGGACAGGGCAAGAGACCCAGTACTTC. Filled out from reference TRBV5-1 and TRBJ2-5, the complete variable domain reads KAGVTQTPRYLIKTRGQQVTLSCSPISGHRSVSWYQQTPGQGLQFLFEYFSETQRNKGNFPGRFSGRQFSNSRSEMNVSTLELGDSALYLCASRSGTGQETQYFGPGTRLLVL.

J is TRBJ2-1 and V is TRBV6-2 or TRBV6-3; 12 bases line up with TRBD2. Germline V CDR1 and CDR2: MNHEY, SVGEGT. CDR3 length: 16 residues. Trimming removed 4 bases from V and 5 bases from J; junction bases left unmatched: 6. The DNA of the CDR3 is TGTGCCAGCAGTTGGGGGACTAGCGGGTCCAACAATGAGCAGTTCTTC. Translated, it gives CASSWGTSGSNNEQFF.

Points on this clone: The junction departs from germline at one end; a sequencing error may be responsible. CDR3 residues: CVSSWDRGRETQYF. DNA for the CDR3: TGTGTCAGCAGTTGGGACAGGGGGCGTGAGACCCAGTACTTC. This chain links TRBV7-2 with TRBJ2-5; 12 positions agree with TRBD1. This CDR3 region has 14 residues. In germline, CDR1 is SGHTA, CDR2 FQGNSA.

The chain has TRBV19 and TRBJ2-7; D might be TRBD2 (5 bases). V dropped 3 bases and J dropped 3 bases, with 12 bases sitting between them. CDR1 is LNHDA, CDR2 SQIVND, per germline (reference sequence). The CDR3 extends over 14 amino acids. The CDR3 spells CASSIGGPGYEQYF. CDR3 sequence (DNA): TGTGCCAGTAGTATCGGAGGACCCGGCTACGAGCAGTACTTC. The complete variable domain, with remaining parts taken from reference TRBV19 and TRBJ2-7, reads DGGITQSPKYLFRKEGQNVTLSCEQNLNHDAMYWYRQDPGQGLRLIYYSQIVNDFQKGDIAEGYSVSREKKESFPLTVTSAQKNPTAFYLCASSIGGPGYEQYFGPGTRLTVT.

The V gene is TRBV25-1, the J gene TRBJ2-5; D is uncertain. Trimming pared 10 bases from V and 4 bases from J, leaving 4 bases between. CDR3 length: 9 residues. Germline V lookup: CDR1 MGHDK, CDR2 SYGVNS. The DNA for the CDR3 is TGTGCCACTGGAGAGACCCAGTACTTC. Translating gives CATGETQYF.

V usage is TRBV30 and J usage is TRBJ2-4; 13 bases map to TRBD2. The CDR3 runs 19 residues. The germline gives CDR1 GTSNPN, CDR2 SVGIG (reference sequence). J gave up 3 bases and V 2 bases, and 13 bases lay outside the gene matches. This chain's CDR3 is CAWSPTGTSGIIGKNIQYF. CDR3 nucleotide sequence: TGTGCCTGGAGTCCGACCGGGACTAGCGGGATCATCGGCAAAAACATTCAGTACTTC. The complete variable domain, with remaining parts taken from reference TRBV30 and TRBJ2-4, reads SQTIHQWPATLVQPVGSPLSLECTVEGTSNPNLYWYRQAAGRGLQLLFYSVGIGQISSEVPQNLSASRPQDRQFILSSKKLLLSDSGFYLCAWSPTGTSGIIGKNIQYFGAGTRLSVL.

J is TRBJ1-2 and V is TRBV7-9; D call uncertain. There are 12 residues in the CDR3. Germline V lookup: CDR1 SEHNR, CDR2 FQNEAQ (reference sequence). Trimming took 1 base from V and 2 from J, leaving 2 bases between them. In DNA, the CDR3 is TGTGCCAGCAGCTTAGACAACTATGGCTACACCTTC. It translates to CASSLDNYGYTF. Supplemented by reference TRBV7-9 and TRBJ1-2, the full variable domain reads DTGVSQNPRHKITKRGQNVTFRCDPISEHNRLYWYRQTLGQGPEFLTYFQNEAQLEKSRLLSDRFSAERPKGSFSTLEIQRTEQGDSAMYLCASSLDNYGYTFGSGTRLTVV.

This clone was counted a single time. The V call is TRBV2, the J call TRBJ2-5; TRBD1 is a possible D gene (5 bases). The CDR3 is 15 amino acids. V dropped 3 bases and J dropped 1 base, with 12 bases sitting between them. Per the germline V gene, CDR1 is SNHLY and CDR2 is FYNNEI. The CDR3 reads CASSDLGAGQETQYF. The CDR3, as DNA: TGTGCCAGCAGTGATTTAGGGGCTGGCCAAGAGACCCAGTACTTC.

The J gene is TRBJ2-5, the V gene TRBV18; D is ambiguous. The CDR3 contains 12 residues. Germline V CDR1 and CDR2: KGHSH, LQKENI. V dropped 3 bases and J dropped 2 bases, with 4 bases sitting between them. Written as DNA, the CDR3 is TGTGCCAGCTCACCGAATCAAGAGACCCAGTACTTC. Its translation: CASSPNQETQYF.

The chain couples TRBV2 to TRBJ1-5, with TRBD1 identical over 11 bases. This CDR3 is built from 15 residues. Trimming took 11 bases from V and 3 from J; bases not matched to a gene: 9. Per germline, CDR1 SNHLY and CDR2 FYNNEI. The CDR3 sequence is CASRGQGAVNQPQHF. The CDR3 DNA sequence: TGTGCCTCACGTGGACAGGGGGCGGTCAATCAGCCCCAGCATTTT.

The CDR3: CASRYRGLNTEAFF. The CDR3 DNA reads TGTGCCAGCAGATACAGGGGATTGAACACTGAAGCTTTCTTT. J is TRBJ1-1 and V is TRBV6-1, with 7 positions matching TRBD1. Trimming took 6 bases from V and 0 from J; bases not matched to a gene: 4. CDR1 and CDR2 (germline): MNHNS, SASEGT. The CDR3 extends over 14 amino acids.

The V and J genes are TRBV14 and TRBJ2-7; D is perhaps TRBD1 or TRBD2 (5 bases each). Germline values: CDR1 SGHDN, CDR2 FVKESK. This CDR3 comprises 15 residues. V was pared by 4 bases and J by 2 bases, with 15 bases between. The DNA of the CDR3 is TGTGCCAGCAGCCCCTACGGGGCAGGGACCTACGAGCAGTACTTC. It yields the protein CASSPYGAGTYEQYF.

This rearrangement joins TRBV29-1 to TRBJ1-4; the D is unclear. Trimming took off 7 bases at V and 0 bases at J, with 9 bases between the two ends. This CDR3 is 13 amino acids long. CDR1 and CDR2 (germline): SQVTM, ANQGSEA. CDR3 DNA: TGCAGCGCATCACTACCAACTAATGAAAAACTGTTTTTT. Translation gives CSASLPTNEKLFF.

The chain is built from TRBV4-2 and TRBJ2-3, with D unclear. Trimming removed 0 bases from V and 12 bases from J, with 13 bases in between. Germline CDR1 is LGHNA and CDR2 is YNFKEQ. The CDR3 covers 13 residues. This chain's CDR3 is CASSQDKIDAQYF. For the CDR3, the DNA is TGTGCCAGCAGCCAAGACAAAATAGACGCCCAGTATTTT.

V usage is TRBV11-3 and J usage is TRBJ2-3; possible D gene TRBD2, 6 bases. The germline V and J ends were trimmed by 2 bases and 1 base, with 13 bases remaining between them. The CDR3 spans 16 residues. Germline-derived CDR1 and CDR2 are SGHNT and YENEEA. Here the CDR3 reads CASSLNPQRGTDTQYF. CDR3 DNA: TGTGCCAGCAGCTTAAACCCGCAGCGGGGCACAGATACGCAGTATTTT.

The chain is built from TRBV6-5 and TRBJ1-3; maybe TRBD1 (5 bases). With 0 bases removed from V and 4 bases from J, the gap between germline ends came to 13 bases. The CDR3 has 16 amino acids. Germline CDR1 MNHEY, CDR2 SVGAGI. The CDR3 loop reads CASSYSLGGEGNTIYF. CDR3 bases: TGTGCCAGCAGTTACTCTCTGGGAGGGGAAGGAAACACCATATATTTT.

The chain couples TRBV7-9 to TRBJ2-1; D gene uncertain. Trimming shortened V by 3 bases and J by 7 bases, and 7 bases separated the two germline ends. From germline, CDR1 is SEHNR and CDR2 FQNEAQ (reference sequence). The CDR3 has 12 amino acids. This CDR3 is CASSFIGNEQFF. DNA of the CDR3: TGTGCCAGCAGCTTTATTGGGAATGAGCAGTTCTTC.

The chain employs TRBV12-3 or TRBV12-4 and TRBJ2-5; D is possibly TRBD2 (5 bases). This CDR3 has 13 amino acids. The V end lost 8 bases, the J end lost 7 bases, and 17 bases lay between the germline ends. The CDR3 reads CASQKVEGGTQYF. CDR3 in DNA: TGTGCCAGCCAAAAGGTCGAGGGTGGGACCCAGTACTTC.

The chain couples TRBV7-9 to TRBJ1-4; no clear D gene. Germline CDR1 is SEHNR and CDR2 is FQNEAQ (reference sequence). Trimming cost V 5 bases and J 8 bases, with 9 bases left between them. CDR3 length: 12 amino acids. In DNA form, the CDR3 reads TGTGCCAGCAGCCGTCCGGGGGAAAAACTGTTTTTT. Amino acid sequence: CASSRPGEKLFF.

This rearrangement joins TRBV30 to TRBJ1-1, with D hard to call. Germline-derived CDR1 and CDR2 are GTSNPN and SVGIG (reference sequence). Trimming stripped 3 bases from V and 7 bases from J, with 9 bases between. This CDR3 has 11 amino acids. The CDR3 sequence is CAWSGLFEAFF. The DNA for the CDR3 is TGTGCCTGGAGCGGTCTTTTTGAAGCTTTCTTT.

The chain employs TRBV7-9 and TRBJ2-4; D uncertain. Trimming took off 5 bases at V and 0 bases at J, with 20 bases between the two ends. The CDR3 is 18 residues long. Germline V gene lookup returns CDR1 SEHNR and CDR2 FQNEAQ (reference sequence). Written as DNA, the CDR3 is TGTGCCAGCAGCCTCCCAACCGAACCCCATCGAGCCAAAAACATTCAGTACTTC. Translation gives CASSLPTEPHRAKNIQYF.

The chain joins TRBV11-2 to TRBJ1-5, with D perhaps TRBD1 (5 bases). The CDR3 is made up of 15 amino acids. Germline V lookup: CDR1 SGHAT, CDR2 FQNNGV. Trimming stripped 0 bases from V and 3 bases from J, with 9 bases between. CDR3 nucleotides: TGTGCCAGCAGCTTAGACAGGGCTAACAATCAGCCCCAGCATTTT. As protein: CASSLDRANNQPQHF.

The rearrangement links TRBV5-1 to TRBJ2-1; 13 bases agree with TRBD2. The ends lost 5 bases at V and 6 bases at J; junction bases unmatched: 17. CDR3 length: 19 residues. In germline, CDR1 is SGHRS, CDR2 YFSETQ. CDR3 amino acids: CASRDRGLRLAGGPNEQFF. CDR3 in DNA: TGCGCCAGCAGAGACAGGGGGCTGAGACTAGCGGGAGGCCCCAATGAGCAGTTCTTC.

Here the CDR3 DNA reads TGTGCCAGCAGCTTAATCAGGGAGGTTGCTGGTGAGCAGTTCTTC. Translating gives CASSLIREVAGEQFF. The chain employs TRBV7-3 and TRBJ2-1, with D tentatively TRBD2 (6 bases). Trimming pared 1 base from V and 9 bases from J, leaving 16 bases between. The CDR3 is 15 amino acids. Germline values: CDR1 SGHTA, CDR2 FQGTGA.

CDR3 coding DNA: TGTGCCAGCGGAGCCCAAGCGGGAGATGAGACCCAGTACTTC. It encodes CASGAQAGDETQYF. The rearrangement links TRBV6-5 to TRBJ2-5, with 8 nucleotides matching TRBD2. The V gene end was trimmed by 8 bases and the J gene end by 5 bases; junction bases not matched to a gene: 10. The CDR3 spans 14 residues. Looked up from germline, CDR1 is MNHEY and CDR2 is SVGAGI.

The gene calls are TRBV2 and TRBJ2-3; 12 nucleotides agree with TRBD2. The CDR3 length is 13 residues. From germline, CDR1 is SNHLY and CDR2 FYNNEI. Germline trimming cut 6 bases from V and 14 bases from J; bases unmatched to any gene: 9. In nucleotides, the CDR3 is TGTGCCAGCAGGCTAGCGGGAGGGCCTCAGGGGTATTTT. This translates into CASRLAGGPQGYF. Based on the CDR3 plus reference TRBV2 and TRBJ2-3, the full variable domain is EPEVTQTPSHQVTQMGQEVILRCVPISNHLYFYWYRQILGQKVEFLVSFYNNEISEKSEIFDDQFSVERPDGSNFTLKIRSTKLEDSAMYFCASRLAGGPQGYFGPGTRLTVL.